This TCR beta chain was sequenced for a study of PD-1 blockade in mismatch repair-deficient tumors (dated by TCRdb to about 2017). About the full investigation: Between late 2013 and 2016, the trial enrolled 86 consecutive patients with approximately 11 mismatch repair-deficient cancer types, every one of whom had been previously treated and was progressing. Tumor-associated T cell clones in the peripheral blood of patients responding to PD-1 blockade were tracked using deep sequencing of TCR CDR3 regions.

The time point label on this specimen signifies: peripheral blood before pembrolizumab. Mismatch repair deficiency in every enrolled patient was established by polymerase chain reaction or immunohistochemistry. TCR sequencing was performed for a few patients who responded to pembrolizumab therapy. The phase II trial prospectively evaluated PD-1 blockade with pembrolizumab in advanced mismatch repair-deficient cancers, independent of tissue of origin. Serial peripheral blood T cell samples were collected before and at multiple times after starting PD-1 blockade. Blood sampling times were reported as weeks after the first pembrolizumab dose. Worth noting for this clone: Its antigen is unknown. No quality values exist for individual bases; no much larger clone is one base distant.

The full study reports these points: After pembrolizumab, tumor-resident clones, which were often undetectable in blood before treatment, expanded rapidly and then contracted, generally ahead of radiologic responses.

Library construction relied on the immunoSEQ multiplex PCR assay. As stored in TCRdb, this immuneACCESS dataset retains in-frame rearrangements with V and J assigned. A fraction of the clones does not appear; measured against another copy, unresolved V genes explain less than half of the discrepancy, and the remainder lacks a known reason. The sample table contains some 49,000 clones; only one count was recorded for more than 65% of them. The ten biggest clones cover around 3.5% of the sample. Spanning cysteine to phenylalanine, the CDR3 consists of 15 amino acids. The DNA shown is the 45-base CDR3, in frame from base 1. Germline trimming: 8 bases from V, 5 bases from J; junction bases outside gene matches: 14. The germline V gene (reference sequence) supplies CDR1 MNHNY and CDR2 SVGAGI.

The receptor chain draws on TRBV6-6 and TRBJ2-7; the junction holds 8 bases that match TRBD1. Sequencing was performed on PBMCs, taken before pembrolizumab treatment. This receptor was identified in an adult with mismatch repair-deficient cancer. CDR3 reads: CASRTLTGGFDEQYF. The nucleotide sequence is TGTGCCAGCCGAACCTTAACAGGGGGGTTCGACGAGCAGTACTTC.